Given below is one T cell receptor beta chain in context. As yet, its antigen is unknown. The entirety of the isolated RNA underwent reverse transcription, so expressed TCRB transcripts were sequenced. This table comes from immunoSEQ multiplex PCR, and its TCRdb copy is limited to in-frame clones, with some not included. The sample lists 500,000 to 800,000 clones, 9.5% to 15% occurring once. This entry belongs to a study of beta chain features in type 1 diabetes. Study conclusions and caveats: Patients and controls would be equally affected if PCR favored shorter templates. Within each of all four CD4+ subsets, Type 1 diabetes patients had TCRB CDR3s that were moderately but significantly shorter.

By way of CD45RO/CCR7/CD25/CD127/CD95/CD27, the CD4+ regulatory, stem cell-like memory, central memory and naive cells were sorted. Sequenced sample: naive CD4+ T cells from blood. The TCR sequence derives from a man aged 30-40 years with type 1 diabetes.

This chain's CDR3 is CASSGTLGGQETQYF. For the CDR3, the DNA is TGTGCCAGCAGCGGGACATTAGGCGGACAAGAGACCCAGTACTTC. This chain connects TRBV7-9 to TRBJ2-5, with a weak D call TRBD1 (6 bases). Germline CDR1 reads SEHNR; CDR2 reads FQNEAQ (reference sequence). The CDR3 consists of 15 residues. The V end lost 5 bases, the J end lost 2 bases, and 15 bases lay between the germline ends.